The 26 T cell receptor beta chains below come from one sample, sequenced in a study of read filtering for tumor transcriptome and immune sequencing. Molecular barcoded adaptors covering alpha/delta and beta/gamma chains were used on approximately 400 ng RNA. Using its own MiXCR run on the reads, TCRdb lists one record per CDR3 protein. The sample carries approximately 50,000 distinct CDR3 sequences, 20% to 25% recorded once. The sample taken for sequencing was a population of CD138-negative cells sorted from bone marrow. Every receptor here comes from a donor aged 40 or older with multiple myeloma.

This clonotype was seen repeatedly, ten times or more. The genes are TRBV28 and TRBJ2-1; D is unclear. The CDR3 sequence is 13 residues long. V was cut by 6 bases and J by 6 bases, with 12 bases left in between. The germline V gene encodes CDR1 MDHEN and CDR2 SYDVKM. CDR3 DNA sequence: TGTGCCAGCAGGCTTCCCGGCAGCAATGAGCAGTTCTTC. It encodes CASRLPGSNEQFF.

This clonotype was counted at least ten times. V gene TRBV7-3 combines with J gene TRBJ2-2; TRBD2 is a possible D gene (7 bases). The CDR3 runs 16 residues. The V gene's germline CDR1 is SGHTA and CDR2 FQGTGA. The V end lost 4 bases, the J end lost 0 bases, and 12 bases lay between the germline ends. As DNA, the CDR3 is TGTGCCAGCAGCTCACGCGGGGGCGCGAACACCGGGGAGCTGTTTTTT. This gives the protein CASSSRGGANTGELFF.

The chain uses TRBV25-1 and TRBJ1-1; TRBD1 matches 9 bases. V gave up 4 bases and J gave up 1 base; unmatched junction bases: 4. This CDR3 spans 15 amino acids. Germline loops: CDR1 MGHDK, CDR2 SYGVNS. The CDR3 DNA follows: TGTGCCAGCAGTGCAACGGACAGGGGGAACACTGAAGCTTTCTTT. It codes for CASSATDRGNTEAFF.

This clonotype was observed a single time. A much larger clone lies a single base off, so this may be a read error. This chain connects TRBV6-2 or TRBV6-3 to TRBJ1-4, with D maybe TRBD1 (5 bases). V was clipped by 6 bases and J by 4 bases, with 18 bases between them. This CDR3 has 16 amino acids. CDR1 is MNHEY, CDR2 SVGEGT, per germline. CDR3 nucleotide sequence: TGTGCCAGCAGATCCGGCCCCGGACAAGGTAATGAAAAACTGTTTTTT. Translation gives CASRSGPGQGNEKLFF.

This clonotype has more than one count but fewer than ten. The CDR3: CASSLVVGKETQYF. The CDR3 coding sequence is TGTGCCAGCAGCTTAGTGGTCGGGAAAGAGACCCAGTACTTC. The chain carries TRBV7-6 and TRBJ2-5, with TRBD2 as a possible D gene (5 bases). V lost 1 base and J 3 bases, leaving 9 bases between the germline ends. The CDR3 is 14 residues long. CDR1 is SGHVS, CDR2 FNYEAQ, per germline.

On this clonotype: One base away lies a much larger clone, so this may be a sequencing read error. The CDR3 does not close with the conserved phenylalanine or tryptophan, likely indicating a read error. V gene TRBV19 combines with J gene TRBJ2-3; D might be TRBD1 (7 bases). Trimming removed 3 bases from V and 5 bases from J, with 15 bases in between. The germline V gene encodes CDR1 LNHDA and CDR2 SQIVND (reference sequence). There are 15 residues in the CDR3. The CDR3 DNA is TGTGCCAGTAGTATTGGTCAGGGGGGCCTAGATACGCAGTATATT. Translated, it gives CASSIGQGGLDTQYI.

This clonotype was recorded at least ten times. The genes are TRBV29-1 and TRBJ1-1; tentatively, D is TRBD1 (6 bases). Trimming removed 4 bases from V and 8 bases from J, with 14 bases in between. This CDR3 is 12 amino acids long. Germline V gives CDR1 SQVTM, CDR2 ANQGSEA. The CDR3 sequence is CSVGSWRGEAFF. The CDR3 coding sequence is TGCAGCGTTGGTTCGTGGAGGGGGGAAGCTTTCTTT.

This clonotype has more than one count but fewer than ten. V gene TRBV4-1 combines with J gene TRBJ2-2, with a possible D match to TRBD1 (7 bases). V was trimmed by 4 bases and J by 6 bases, leaving 15 bases between them. In germline, CDR1 is MGHRA, CDR2 YSYEKL. The CDR3 sequence is 15 residues long. CDR3 nucleotide sequence: TGCGCCAGCAGCCCGGAACAGGGGAGGTCCGGGGAGCTGTTTTTT. Protein: CASSPEQGRSGELFF.

Worth noting for this clonotype: The conserved phenylalanine or tryptophan is not found at the CDR3 terminus, so this likely reflects a read error. V is TRBV6-6 and J is TRBJ2-3; D is unresolved. Germline V gene lookup returns CDR1 MNHNY and CDR2 SVGAGI (reference sequence). There are 16 residues in the CDR3. In DNA, the CDR3 is TGTGCCAGCAGACCCGACCTCCAGTCCCGCACAGATTCGCAGTATTTG. Translated, it gives CASRPDLQSRTDSQYL.

In regard to this clonotype: A read error may explain this, as a much larger clone is one base away. This chain joins TRBV29-1 and TRBJ2-3; a possible D gene is TRBD1 (6 bases). The DNA matches TRBJ1-5 better at its end, which makes the J call doubtful. This CDR3 has 18 residues. Germline V gives CDR1 SQVTM, CDR2 ANQGSEA. The CDR3 loop is CSVEDLFSVGRDTDTQHF. CDR3 coding DNA: TGCAGCGTTGAAGATTTGTTTTCGGTCGGGAGGGACACAGATACGCAGCATTTT.

This clonotype occurred a few times. This rearrangement joins TRBV2 to TRBJ2-7; either TRBD1 or TRBD2 may fit D (6 bases each). Germline V gene lookup returns CDR1 SNHLY and CDR2 FYNNEI. Trimming pared 7 bases from V and 2 bases from J, leaving 15 bases between. This CDR3 comprises 14 residues. CDR3: CASMNGGAAYEQYF. The CDR3 DNA follows: TGTGCCAGCATGAACGGGGGCGCGGCCTACGAGCAGTACTTC.

This clonotype has a handful of counts. This CDR3 is CASSLSGGIYEQYF. DNA of the CDR3: TGTGCCAGCAGCTTATCAGGGGGCATCTACGAGCAGTACTTC. The chain employs TRBV7-8 and TRBJ2-7; 8 nucleotides line up with TRBD1. The ends lost 2 bases at V and 3 bases at J; junction bases unmatched: 3. Germline V gene lookup returns CDR1 SGHVS and CDR2 FQNEAQ. The CDR3 runs 14 residues.

This clonotype has just a few counts. The V gene is TRBV5-1, the J gene TRBJ2-7; D uncertain. The ends were cut back, 4 bases at V and 0 bases at J, with 11 bases in the middle. The V gene's germline CDR1 is SGHRS and CDR2 YFSETQ. The CDR3 covers 14 residues. As DNA, the CDR3 is TGCGCCAGCAGCCCTCTGGCGAGCTCCTACGAGCAGTACTTC. Translation: CASSPLASSYEQYF.

This clonotype was picked up many times. The chain has TRBV5-1 and TRBJ2-2, with TRBD2 matching over 8 bases. The CDR3 contains 16 residues. The V gene's germline CDR1 is SGHRS and CDR2 YFSETQ. V lost 4 bases, J lost 0 bases, and 5 bases stayed unmatched. The CDR3 is CASSRLAGSNTGELFF. The CDR3 DNA follows: TGCGCCAGCAGCAGATTAGCGGGGTCGAACACCGGGGAGCTGTTTTTT.

This clonotype was counted many times. The chain combines TRBV6-6 with TRBJ1-1; TRBD1 might be the D (5 bases). The CDR3 spans 12 residues. Trimming took off 6 bases at V and 5 bases at J, with 10 bases between the two ends. The germline gives CDR1 MNHNY, CDR2 SVGAGI (reference sequence). The CDR3 here is CASSLRQTEAFF. The CDR3 nucleotides are TGTGCCAGCAGCCTAAGACAGACTGAAGCTTTCTTT.

The sample holds a few counts of this clonotype. CDR3: CSVDGSGNTIYF. The CDR3 nucleotides read TGCAGCGTCGATGGCTCTGGAAACACCATATATTTT. The chain carries TRBV29-1 and TRBJ1-3; D not resolved. The CDR3 is made up of 12 amino acids. Trimming removed 6 bases at V and 0 bases at J, with 6 bases between. Germline values: CDR1 SQVTM, CDR2 ANQGSEA. The variable domain in full, completed from reference TRBV29-1 and TRBJ1-3, reads SAVISQKPSRDICQRGTSLTIQCQVDSQVTMMFWYRQQPGQSLTLIATANQGSEATYESGFVIDKFPISRPNLTFSTLTVSNMSPEDSSIYLCSVDGSGNTIYFGEGSWLTVV.

This clonotype was picked up many times. The chain joins TRBV28 to TRBJ1-5; D not resolved. Trimming pared 9 bases from V and 4 bases from J, leaving 16 bases between. This CDR3 is 14 amino acids long. Germline V lookup: CDR1 MDHEN, CDR2 SYDVKM. Written as DNA, the CDR3 is TGTGCCAGTTCACCGGCCCAGAGGAATCAGCCCCAGCATTTT. Its protein product is CASSPAQRNQPQHF. Based on the CDR3 plus reference TRBV28 and TRBJ1-5, the full variable domain is DVKVTQSSRYLVKRTGEKVFLECVQDMDHENMFWYRQDPGLGLRLIYFSYDVKMKEKGDIPEGYSVSREKKERFSLILESASTNQTSMYLCASSPAQRNQPQHFGDGTRLSIL.

This clonotype has at least ten counts. The rearrangement joins TRBV6-5 to TRBJ1-1; maybe TRBD1 (5 bases). Germline CDR1 MNHEY, CDR2 SVGAGI. The CDR3 contains 14 residues. Between the trimmed V and J ends, which lost 2 bases and 1 base, there was a span of 8 bases. CDR3 coding DNA: TGTGCCAGCAGTTACGCCGGGGGGAACACTGAAGCTTTCTTT. It codes for CASSYAGGNTEAFF.

This clonotype was counted at least ten times. J is TRBJ2-2 and V is TRBV3-1; unclear D gene. Deletions cut 4 bases from V and 5 bases from J, with 11 bases between. The CDR3 is 14 residues long. Germline V gives CDR1 LGHDT, CDR2 YNNKEL (reference sequence). CDR3 in DNA: TGTGCCAGCAGCCTTCTAGGGCGGACCGGGGAGCTGTTTTTT. It is translated as CASSLLGRTGELFF.

As regards this clonotype: This may come from a read error, since a much larger clone is one base off. V gene TRBV10-3 combines with J gene TRBJ2-6; the D gene is possibly TRBD2 (5 bases). CDR1 ENHRY and CDR2 SYGVKD come from the germline V gene. The CDR3 runs 15 residues. The CDR3 bases are TGTACCATCAGTGAGTCGGGAACTGGGGCCAACGTCCTGACTTTC. Translated, it gives CTISESGTGANVLTF.

A note on this clonotype: Here the CDR3 omits its conserved ending phenylalanine or tryptophan, so a read error is the likely source. The CDR3 DNA sequence: TGCGCCAGCAGCTATGCCCCTGATCAGCCCCAGCATTAT. Amino acids: CASSYAPDQPQHY. The V gene is TRBV5-1, the J gene TRBJ1-5; no definite D call. Per germline, CDR1 SGHRS and CDR2 YFSETQ. V lost 3 bases and J lost 5, with 9 bases in between. The CDR3 contains 13 residues.

This clonotype was seen at least ten times. This chain connects TRBV14 to TRBJ1-5; no clear D. Trimming pared 2 bases from V and 6 bases from J, leaving 8 bases between. The CDR3 length is 13 residues. Germline V gene data show CDR1 as SGHDN and CDR2 as FVKESK. The CDR3 protein is CASSQTQSQPQHF. The CDR3 nucleotides are TGTGCCAGCAGCCAAACTCAGAGTCAGCCCCAGCATTTT.

CDR3 residues: CASSLNGDRDTQYF. As DNA, the CDR3 is TGTGCCAGCAGCTTAAATGGGGACAGAGATACGCAGTATTTT. This chain links TRBV7-3 with TRBJ2-3; 7 bases are shared with TRBD1. Losses at the gene ends were 1 base for V and 5 bases for J; bases not matched to a gene: 3. Germline CDR1 and CDR2: SGHTA and FQGTGA. This CDR3 is 14 amino acids long.

Many counts were recorded for this clonotype. The chain employs TRBV12-3 or TRBV12-4 and TRBJ1-1, with 8 bases aligning to TRBD1. This CDR3 has 13 residues. Trimming at V came to 4 bases and at J to 5 bases, leaving 3 bases not matched to a gene. The CDR3 sequence: CASSSTGGTEAFF. The CDR3 DNA is TGTGCCAGCAGTTCAACAGGGGGGACTGAAGCTTTCTTT.

V and J are TRBV20-1 and TRBJ2-7; no definite D call. Trimming removed 6 bases at V and 1 base at J, with 13 bases between. CDR1 DFQATT and CDR2 SNEGSKA come from the germline V gene (reference sequence). The CDR3 consists of 13 residues. CDR3 sequence (DNA): TGCAGTGCACCCCTTACCAGTTCCTACGAGCAGTACTTC. It encodes CSAPLTSSYEQYF.

At least ten counts were recorded for this clonotype. The chain is built from TRBV10-3 and TRBJ2-7; tentative D call: TRBD2 (5 bases). V lost 10 bases to trimming and J lost 0 bases, with 7 bases between them. Germline V gene data show CDR1 as ENHRY and CDR2 as SYGVKD. The CDR3 has 11 residues. CDR3 region: CATRDSYEQYF. The CDR3 region has the DNA TGTGCCACCCGGGACTCCTACGAGCAGTACTTC.